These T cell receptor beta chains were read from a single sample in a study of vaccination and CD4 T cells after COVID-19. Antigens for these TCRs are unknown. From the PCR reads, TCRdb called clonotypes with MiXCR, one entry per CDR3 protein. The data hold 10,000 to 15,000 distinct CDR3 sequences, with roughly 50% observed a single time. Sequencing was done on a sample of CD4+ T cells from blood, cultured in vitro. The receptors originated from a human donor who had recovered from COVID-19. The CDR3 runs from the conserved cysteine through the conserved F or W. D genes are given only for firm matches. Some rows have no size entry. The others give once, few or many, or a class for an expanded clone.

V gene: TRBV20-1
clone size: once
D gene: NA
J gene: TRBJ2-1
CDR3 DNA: TGCAGTGCTAGAGATGGGGGGCGCGCCTACAATGAGCAGTTCTTC
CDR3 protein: CSARDGGRAYNEQFF

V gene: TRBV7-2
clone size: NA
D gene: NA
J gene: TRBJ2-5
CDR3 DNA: TGTGCCAGCAGCGTCTCCGGGCCTCCGGAGACCCAGTACTTC
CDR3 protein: CASSVSGPPETQYF

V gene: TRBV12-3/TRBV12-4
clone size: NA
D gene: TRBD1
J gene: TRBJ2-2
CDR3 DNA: TGTGCCAGCAGTTTATGGGACAGCAACACCGGGGAGCTGTTTTTT
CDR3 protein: CASSLWDSNTGELFF

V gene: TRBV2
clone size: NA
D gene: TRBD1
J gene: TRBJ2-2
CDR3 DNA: TGTGCCAGCACGGGGACAGGGCTGGCCGGGGAGCTGTTTTTT
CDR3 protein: CASTGTGLAGELFF

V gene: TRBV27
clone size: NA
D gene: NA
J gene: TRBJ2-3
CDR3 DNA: TGTGCCAGCAGTCCTTTAGCGAGGGGCTACTCAGATACGCAGTATTTT
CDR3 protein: CASSPLARGYSDTQYF

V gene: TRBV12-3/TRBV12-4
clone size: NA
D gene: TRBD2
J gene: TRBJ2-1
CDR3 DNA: TGTGCCAGCAGTTTAGTTGTAGGGACTAGATACCACAATGAGCAGTTCTTC
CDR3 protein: CASSLVVGTRYHNEQFF

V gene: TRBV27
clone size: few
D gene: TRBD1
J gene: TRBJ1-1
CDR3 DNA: TGTGCCAGCAGAAGGGGGGACAGGGTGCCGTCAAAGACTGAAGCTTTCTTT
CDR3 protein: CASRRGDRVPSKTEAFF

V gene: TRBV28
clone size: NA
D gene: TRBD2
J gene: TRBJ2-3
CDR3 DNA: TGTGCCAGCAGTGAAGCGGGACGGAATCCTAGCACAGATACGCAGTATTTT
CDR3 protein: CASSEAGRNPSTDTQYF

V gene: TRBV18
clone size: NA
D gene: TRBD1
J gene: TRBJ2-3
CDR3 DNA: TGTGCCAGCTCATCCTACAGGGGGATCGGAGATACGCAGTATTTT
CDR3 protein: CASSSYRGIGDTQYF

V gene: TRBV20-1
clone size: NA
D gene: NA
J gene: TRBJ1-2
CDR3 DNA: TGCAGTGCTAGGACCCGTGAGGTCTCCTATGGCTACACCTTC
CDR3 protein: CSARTREVSYGYTF

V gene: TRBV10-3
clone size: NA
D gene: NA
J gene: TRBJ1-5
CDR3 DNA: TGTGCCACCGATCACAGAGACCATAGCAATCAGCCCCAGCATTTT
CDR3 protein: CATDHRDHSNQPQHF

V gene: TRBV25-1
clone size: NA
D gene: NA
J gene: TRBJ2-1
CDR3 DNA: TGTGCCAGTGAAGTGGTTATGGGCAATGAGCAGTTCTTC
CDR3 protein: CASEVVMGNEQFF

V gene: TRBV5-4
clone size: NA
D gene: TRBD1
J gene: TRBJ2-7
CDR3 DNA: TGTGCCAGCAGCTTGGCGGGACAGGCCACCTACGAGCAGTACTTC
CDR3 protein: CASSLAGQATYEQYF

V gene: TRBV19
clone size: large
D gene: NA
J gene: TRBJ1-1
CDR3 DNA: TGTGCCAGTAGTATTATAGAGAGGAACACTGAAGCTTTCTTT
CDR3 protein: CASSIIERNTEAFF

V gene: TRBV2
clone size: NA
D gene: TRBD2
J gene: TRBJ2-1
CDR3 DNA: TGTGCCAGCAGTCAGAGCGGGGGTTGGTACAATGAGCAGTTCTTC
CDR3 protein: CASSQSGGWYNEQFF

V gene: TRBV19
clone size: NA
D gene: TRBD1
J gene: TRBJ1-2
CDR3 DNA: TGTGCCAGTAGTGTACAGGGGGCTAACTATGGCTACACCTTC
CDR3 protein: CASSVQGANYGYTF

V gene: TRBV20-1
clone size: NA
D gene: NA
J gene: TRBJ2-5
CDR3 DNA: TGCAGTGCTAGAGACAGGGGCCGTCACAACCCAATCCAAGAGACCCAGTACTTC
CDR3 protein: CSARDRGRHNPIQETQYF

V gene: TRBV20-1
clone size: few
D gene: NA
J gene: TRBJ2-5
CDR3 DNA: TGCAGTGCTAGCTTTGAGGGGTGGCGGGAGACCCAGTACTTC
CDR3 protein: CSASFEGWRETQYF

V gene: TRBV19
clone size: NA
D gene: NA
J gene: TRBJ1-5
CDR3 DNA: TGTGCCAGTAGTATAAGGGGGGGCGGGGCAGATAGCAATCAGCCCCAGCATTTT
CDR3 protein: CASSIRGGGADSNQPQHF

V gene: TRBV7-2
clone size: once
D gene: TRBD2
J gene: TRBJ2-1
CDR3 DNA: TGTGCCAGCAGTCTCTCGGGACTAGGTCGGGGTGAGCAGTTCTTC
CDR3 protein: CASSLSGLGRGEQFF

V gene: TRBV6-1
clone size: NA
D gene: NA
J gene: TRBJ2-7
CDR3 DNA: TGCGCGTCCTCCCGGGTAGGGGGGAGCGAGCAGTACTTC
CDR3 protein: CASSRVGGSEQYF

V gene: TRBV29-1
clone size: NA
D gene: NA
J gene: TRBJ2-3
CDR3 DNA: TGCAGCGTTGAACCGGAGGGAGGCACAGATACGCAGTATTTT
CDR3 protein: CSVEPEGGTDTQYF

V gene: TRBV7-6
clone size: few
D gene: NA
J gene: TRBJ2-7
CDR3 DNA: TGTGAAGGCTGTTTGAAGAGTTCACGCCCCTACGAGCAGTACTTC
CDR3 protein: CEGCLKSSRPYEQYF

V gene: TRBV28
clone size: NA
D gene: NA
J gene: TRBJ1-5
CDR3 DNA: TGTGCCAGCAGTTATAACCGGGGGGGTAGCAATCAGCCCCAGCATTTT
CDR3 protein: CASSYNRGGSNQPQHF

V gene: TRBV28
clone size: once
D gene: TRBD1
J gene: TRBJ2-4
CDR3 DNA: TGTGCCGTCCAGGGGGCAGGGGGCGTAGCCAAAAACATTCAGTACTTC
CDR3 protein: CAVQGAGGVAKNIQYF

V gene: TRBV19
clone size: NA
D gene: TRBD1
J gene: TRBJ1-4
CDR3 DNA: TGTGCCAGTAGTCGAATAGGGGGCCAGGATGAAAAACTGTTTTTT
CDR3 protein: CASSRIGGQDEKLFF

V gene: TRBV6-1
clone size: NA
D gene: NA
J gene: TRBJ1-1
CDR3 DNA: TGTGCCAGCAGACCGGGACTAACTAAGAACACTGATGCTTTCTTT
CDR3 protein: CASRPGLTKNTDAFF

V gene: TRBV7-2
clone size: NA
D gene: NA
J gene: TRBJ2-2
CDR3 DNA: TGTGCCAGCAGCCCCTGGACTGCGAACACCGGGGAGCTGTTTTTT
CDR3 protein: CASSPWTANTGELFF

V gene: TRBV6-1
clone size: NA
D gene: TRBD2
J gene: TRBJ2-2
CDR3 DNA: TGTGCCAGCAGTGAATATCCCCCTAGCGGGAGTACCGGGGAGCTGTTTTTT
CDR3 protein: CASSEYPPSGSTGELFF

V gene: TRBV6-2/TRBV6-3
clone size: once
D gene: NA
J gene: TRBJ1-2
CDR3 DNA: TGTGCCAGCAGCCGGGACGGTTTCCAAGCTAACTATGGCTACACCTTC
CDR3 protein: CASSRDGFQANYGYTF

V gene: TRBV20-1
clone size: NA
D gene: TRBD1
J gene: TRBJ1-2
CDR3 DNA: TGCAGTGCTAGGACAGGGGGCGTTGGCTATGGCTACACCTTC
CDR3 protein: CSARTGGVGYGYTF

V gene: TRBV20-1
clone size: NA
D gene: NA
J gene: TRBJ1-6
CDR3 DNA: TGCAGTGCTCCGAGCTCTAATAATTCACCCCTCCACTTT
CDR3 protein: CSAPSSNNSPLHF

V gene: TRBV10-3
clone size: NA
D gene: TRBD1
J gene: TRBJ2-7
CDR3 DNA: TGTGCCACCATACCCGGCCGGACAGGGGCAACCTACGAGCAGTACTTC
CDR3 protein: CATIPGRTGATYEQYF

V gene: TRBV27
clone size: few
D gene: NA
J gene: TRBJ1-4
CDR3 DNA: TGTGCCAGCAGTTCCCGGGGTAGACTGTTTTTT
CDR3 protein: CASSSRGRLFF

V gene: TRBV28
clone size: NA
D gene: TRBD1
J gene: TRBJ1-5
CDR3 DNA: TGTGCCAGCAGTTTATTGGACAGGGTCAGCAATCAGCCCCAGCATTTT
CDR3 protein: CASSLLDRVSNQPQHF

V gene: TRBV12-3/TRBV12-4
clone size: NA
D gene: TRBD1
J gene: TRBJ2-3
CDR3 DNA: TGTGCCAGCAGAACAGACAGGGTCAAGGGTGAGACGCAGTATTTT
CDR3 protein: CASRTDRVKGETQYF

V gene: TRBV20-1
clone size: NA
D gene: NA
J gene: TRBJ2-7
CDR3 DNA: TGCAGTGCCCCAGTGGGGACATCCACCTACGAGCAGTACTTC
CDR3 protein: CSAPVGTSTYEQYF

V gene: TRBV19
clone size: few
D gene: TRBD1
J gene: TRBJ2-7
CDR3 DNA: TGTGCCAGTAGTTTATACGGACAGGGCGCCTACGAGCAGTACTTC
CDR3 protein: CASSLYGQGAYEQYF

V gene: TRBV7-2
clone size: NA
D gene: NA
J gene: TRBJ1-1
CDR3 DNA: TGTGCCAGCAGCTTATACCAGAAGCCCAACACTGAAGCTTTCTTT
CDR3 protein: CASSLYQKPNTEAFF

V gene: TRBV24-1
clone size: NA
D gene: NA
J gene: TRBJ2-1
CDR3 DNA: TGTGCCACCAGTGATTATATGCGGGGAGTGGGTTCCTACAATGAGCAGTTCTTC
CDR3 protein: CATSDYMRGVGSYNEQFF

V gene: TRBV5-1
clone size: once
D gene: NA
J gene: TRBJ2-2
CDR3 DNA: TGCGCCAGCAGCTTGCTCACCGGGGAGCTGTTTTTT
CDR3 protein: CASSLLTGELFF

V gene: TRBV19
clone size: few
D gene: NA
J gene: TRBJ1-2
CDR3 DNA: TGTGCCAGTAGTATAGGTACACAGGCCTATGGCTACACCTTC
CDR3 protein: CASSIGTQAYGYTF

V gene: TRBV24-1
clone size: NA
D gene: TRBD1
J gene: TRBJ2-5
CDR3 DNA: TGTGCCACCAGTACGACAGGGAGTAGGGAGACCCAGTACTTC
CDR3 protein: CATSTTGSRETQYF

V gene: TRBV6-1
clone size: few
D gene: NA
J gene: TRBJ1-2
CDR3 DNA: TGTGCCAGCCTCCCTGGCAGGACCAAACGGCAGAACTATGGCTACACCTTC
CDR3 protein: CASLPGRTKRQNYGYTF

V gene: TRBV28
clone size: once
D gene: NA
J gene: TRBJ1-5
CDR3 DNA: TGTGCCAGCAGTTTATACGGCAGCCATCAGCCCCAGCATTTT
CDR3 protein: CASSLYGSHQPQHF

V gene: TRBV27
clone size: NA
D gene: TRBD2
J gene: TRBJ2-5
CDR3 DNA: TGTGCCAGCAAAGGGCTAGCGGGGAGTCAAGGAGAGACCCAGTACTTC
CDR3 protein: CASKGLAGSQGETQYF

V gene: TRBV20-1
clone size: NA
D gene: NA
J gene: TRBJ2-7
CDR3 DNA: TGCAGTGCTATCGACACAGGGACCCGTCTCCGCGAGCAGTACTTC
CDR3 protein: CSAIDTGTRLREQYF

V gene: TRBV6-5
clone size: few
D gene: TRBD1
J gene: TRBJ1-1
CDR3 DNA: TGTGCCAGCAGTTACCACACGGGACAGGGTACTGAAGCTTTCTTT
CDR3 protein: CASSYHTGQGTEAFF

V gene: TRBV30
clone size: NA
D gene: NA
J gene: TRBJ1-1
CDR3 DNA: TGTGCCTGGCAACTACGGGGAGGTAACACTGAAGCTTTCTTT
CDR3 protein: CAWQLRGGNTEAFF

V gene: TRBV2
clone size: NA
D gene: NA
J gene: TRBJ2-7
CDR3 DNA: TGTGCCAGCGGGACGGTAGGGCGAGAGCAGTACTTC
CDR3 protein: CASGTVGREQYF

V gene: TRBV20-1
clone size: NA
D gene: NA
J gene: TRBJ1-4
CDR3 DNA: TGCAGTGCTCCTCGGGCCGGGGGAACTAATGAAAAACTGTTTTTT
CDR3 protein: CSAPRAGGTNEKLFF

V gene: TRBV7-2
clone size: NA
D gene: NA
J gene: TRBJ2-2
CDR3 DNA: TGTGCCAGCAGCTCGCCCGGGGAGCTGTTTTTT
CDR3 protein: CASSSPGELFF

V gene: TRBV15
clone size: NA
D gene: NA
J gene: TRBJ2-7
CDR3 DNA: TGTGCCACCAGCAGAGGAGGCGGCTCCTACGAGCAGTACTTC
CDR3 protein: CATSRGGGSYEQYF

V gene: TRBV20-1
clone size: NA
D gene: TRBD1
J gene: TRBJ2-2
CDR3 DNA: TGCAGTGCCGTTTTCAGGGGGCTTGGGGCCGGGGAGCTGTTTTTT
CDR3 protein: CSAVFRGLGAGELFF

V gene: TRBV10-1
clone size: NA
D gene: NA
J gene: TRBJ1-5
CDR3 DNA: TGCGCCAGCAGTGACCAGAGAGGGCGCGGGGGCAATCAGCCCCAGCATTTT
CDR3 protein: CASSDQRGRGGNQPQHF

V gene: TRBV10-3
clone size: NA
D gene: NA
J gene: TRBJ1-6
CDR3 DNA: TGTGCCATACGGACAGAGTATAATTCACCCCTCCACTTT
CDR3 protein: CAIRTEYNSPLHF